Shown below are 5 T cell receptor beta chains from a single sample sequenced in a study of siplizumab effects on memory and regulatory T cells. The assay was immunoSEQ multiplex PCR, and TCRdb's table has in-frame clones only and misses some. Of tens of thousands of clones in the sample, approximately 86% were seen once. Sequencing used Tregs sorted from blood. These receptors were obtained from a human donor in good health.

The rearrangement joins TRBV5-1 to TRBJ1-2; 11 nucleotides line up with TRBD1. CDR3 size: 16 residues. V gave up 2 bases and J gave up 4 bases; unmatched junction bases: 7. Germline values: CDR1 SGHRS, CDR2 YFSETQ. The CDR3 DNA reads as TGCGCCAGCAGCTTCGGACAGGGGGCACTCGGCTATGGCTACACCTTC. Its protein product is CASSFGQGALGYGYTF.

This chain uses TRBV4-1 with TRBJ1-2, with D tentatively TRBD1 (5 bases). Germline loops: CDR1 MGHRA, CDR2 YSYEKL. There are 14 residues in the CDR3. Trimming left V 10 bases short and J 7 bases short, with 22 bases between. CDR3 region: CATLDIVGNRGYTF. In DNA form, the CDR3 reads TGCGCCACCCTGGACATTGTAGGAAATCGTGGCTACACCTTC.

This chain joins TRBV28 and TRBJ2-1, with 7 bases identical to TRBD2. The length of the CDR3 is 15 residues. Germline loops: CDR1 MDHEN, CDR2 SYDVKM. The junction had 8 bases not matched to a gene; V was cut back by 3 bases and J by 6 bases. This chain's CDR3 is CASSFLSSGRNEQFF. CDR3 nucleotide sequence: TGTGCCAGCAGTTTTTTGTCTAGCGGCCGCAATGAGCAGTTCTTC. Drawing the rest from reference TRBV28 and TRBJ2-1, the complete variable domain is DVKVTQSSRYLVKRTGEKVFLECVQDMDHENMFWYRQDPGLGLRLIYFSYDVKMKEKGDIPEGYSVSREKKERFSLILESASTNQTSMYLCASSFLSSGRNEQFFGPGTRLTVL.

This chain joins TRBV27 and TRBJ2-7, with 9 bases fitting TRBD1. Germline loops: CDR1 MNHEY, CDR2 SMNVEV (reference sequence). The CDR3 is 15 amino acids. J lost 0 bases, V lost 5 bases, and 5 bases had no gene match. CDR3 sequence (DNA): TGTGCCAGCAGTGGGACAGGGTTGAGCTCCTACGAGCAGTACTTC. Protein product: CASSGTGLSSYEQYF.

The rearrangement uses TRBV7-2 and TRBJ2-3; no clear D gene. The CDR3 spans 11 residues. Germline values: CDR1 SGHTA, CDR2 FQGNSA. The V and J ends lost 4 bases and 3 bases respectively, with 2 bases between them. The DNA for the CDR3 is TGTGCCAGCAGCTGGACAGATACGCAGTATTTT. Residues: CASSWTDTQYF.